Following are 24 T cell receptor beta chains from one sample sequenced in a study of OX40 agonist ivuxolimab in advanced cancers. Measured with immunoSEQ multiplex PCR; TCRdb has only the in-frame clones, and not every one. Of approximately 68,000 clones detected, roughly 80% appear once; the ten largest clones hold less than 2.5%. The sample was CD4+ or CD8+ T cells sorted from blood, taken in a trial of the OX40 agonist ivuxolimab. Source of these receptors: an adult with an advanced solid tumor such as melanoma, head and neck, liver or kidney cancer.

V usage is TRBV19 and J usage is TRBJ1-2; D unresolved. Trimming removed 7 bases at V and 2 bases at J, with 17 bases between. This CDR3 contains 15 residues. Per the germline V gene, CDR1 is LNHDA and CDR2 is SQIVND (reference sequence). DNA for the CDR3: TGTGCCAGTAATCCAAGGCCGCCTGAGAACTATGGCTACACCTTC. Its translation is CASNPRPPENYGYTF.

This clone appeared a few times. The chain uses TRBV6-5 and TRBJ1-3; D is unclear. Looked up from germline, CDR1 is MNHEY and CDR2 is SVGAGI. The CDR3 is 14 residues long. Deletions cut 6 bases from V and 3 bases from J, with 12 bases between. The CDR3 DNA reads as TGTGCCAGCAGCTCCGGGCAGCATGGAAACACCATATATTTT. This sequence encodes CASSSGQHGNTIYF.

The CDR3 is CASSLGHSGNTIYF. The CDR3 DNA reads as TGTGCCAGCAGTTTAGGCCACTCTGGAAACACCATATATTTT. V and J are TRBV27 and TRBJ1-3; D gene unclear. This CDR3 contains 14 residues. Germline V gene data show CDR1 as MNHEY and CDR2 as SMNVEV (reference sequence). V shed 2 bases and J shed 0 bases, with 5 bases lying between them.

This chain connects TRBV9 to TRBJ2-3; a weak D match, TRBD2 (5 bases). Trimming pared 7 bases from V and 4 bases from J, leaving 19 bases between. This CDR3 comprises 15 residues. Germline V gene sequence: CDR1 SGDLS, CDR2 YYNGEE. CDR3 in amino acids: CASQGSGWYADTQYF. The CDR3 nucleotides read TGTGCCAGCCAAGGCAGCGGCTGGTACGCAGATACGCAGTATTTT.

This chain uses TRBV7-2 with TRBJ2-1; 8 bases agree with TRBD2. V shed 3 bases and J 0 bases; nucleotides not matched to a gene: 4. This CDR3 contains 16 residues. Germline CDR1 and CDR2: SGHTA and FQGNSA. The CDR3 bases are TGTGCCAGCAGCTTTAGCGGGGAACTCTCCTACAATGAGCAGTTCTTC. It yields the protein CASSFSGELSYNEQFF.

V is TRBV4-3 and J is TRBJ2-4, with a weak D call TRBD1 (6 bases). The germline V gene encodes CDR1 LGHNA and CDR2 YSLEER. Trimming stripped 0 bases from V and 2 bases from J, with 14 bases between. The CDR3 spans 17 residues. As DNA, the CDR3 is TGCGCCAGCAGCCAAGATCCCCCGACAGGATCCAAAAACATTCAGTACTTC. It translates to CASSQDPPTGSKNIQYF.

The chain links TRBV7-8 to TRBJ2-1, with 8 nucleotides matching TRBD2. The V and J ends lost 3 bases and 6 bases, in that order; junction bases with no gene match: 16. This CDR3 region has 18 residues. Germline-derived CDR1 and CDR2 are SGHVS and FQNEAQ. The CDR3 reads CASSFPLGVAGRRNEQFF. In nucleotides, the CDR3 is TGTGCCAGCAGCTTTCCCCTGGGAGTAGCGGGGCGCCGCAATGAGCAGTTCTTC.

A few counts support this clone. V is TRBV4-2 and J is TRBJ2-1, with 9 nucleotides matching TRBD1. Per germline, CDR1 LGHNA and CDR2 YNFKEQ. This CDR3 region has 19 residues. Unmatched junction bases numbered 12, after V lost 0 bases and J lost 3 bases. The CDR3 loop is CASSQDRTLGDRDYNEQFF. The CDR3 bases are TGTGCCAGCAGCCAAGATCGGACCCTCGGGGACAGGGACTACAATGAGCAGTTCTTC.

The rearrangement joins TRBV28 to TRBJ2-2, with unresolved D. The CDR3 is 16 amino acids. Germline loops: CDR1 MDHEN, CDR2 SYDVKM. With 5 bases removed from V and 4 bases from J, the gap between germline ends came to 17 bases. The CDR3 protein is CASSPTTGPRTGELFF. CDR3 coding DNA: TGTGCCAGCAGTCCCACGACTGGACCACGCACCGGGGAGCTGTTTTTT.

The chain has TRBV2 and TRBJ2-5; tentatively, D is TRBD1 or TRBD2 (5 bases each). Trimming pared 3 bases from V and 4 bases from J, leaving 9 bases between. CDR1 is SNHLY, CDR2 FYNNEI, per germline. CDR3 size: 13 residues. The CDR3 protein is CASSERGLETQYF. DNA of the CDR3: TGTGCCAGCAGTGAGAGGGGATTAGAGACCCAGTACTTC.

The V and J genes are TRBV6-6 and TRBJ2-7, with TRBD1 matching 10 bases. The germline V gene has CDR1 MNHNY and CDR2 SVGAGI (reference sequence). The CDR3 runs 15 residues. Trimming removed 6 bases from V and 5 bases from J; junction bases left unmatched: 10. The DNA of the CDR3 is TGTGCCAGCAGGTCCCCCGGGACAGGGGATCACGAGCAGTACTTC. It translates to CASRSPGTGDHEQYF.

CDR3 sequence reads: CASGPTDRGNSYEQYF. CDR3 nucleotide sequence: TGTGCTAGTGGCCCCACGGACAGGGGAAACTCCTACGAGCAGTACTTC. The rearrangement links TRBV12-5 to TRBJ2-7, with 9 bases lining up with TRBD1. The V gene end was trimmed by 6 bases and the J gene end by 0 bases; junction bases not matched to a gene: 9. Per germline, CDR1 LGHNT and CDR2 FRNRAP. The CDR3 covers 16 residues.

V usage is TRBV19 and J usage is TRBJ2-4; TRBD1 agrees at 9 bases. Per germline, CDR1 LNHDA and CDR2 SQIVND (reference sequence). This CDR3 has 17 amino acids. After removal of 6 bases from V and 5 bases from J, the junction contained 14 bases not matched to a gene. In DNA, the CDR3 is TGTGCCAGTAGCCGACCCACAGGGGGCGGTCTGCAAAACATTCAGTACTTC. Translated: CASSRPTGGGLQNIQYF.

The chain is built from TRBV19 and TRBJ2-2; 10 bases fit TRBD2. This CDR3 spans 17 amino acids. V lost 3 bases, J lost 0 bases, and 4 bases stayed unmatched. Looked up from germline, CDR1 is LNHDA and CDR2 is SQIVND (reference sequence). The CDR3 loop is CASSIGAGGPNTGELFF. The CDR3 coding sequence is TGTGCCAGTAGTATTGGAGCGGGAGGGCCGAACACCGGGGAGCTGTTTTTT.

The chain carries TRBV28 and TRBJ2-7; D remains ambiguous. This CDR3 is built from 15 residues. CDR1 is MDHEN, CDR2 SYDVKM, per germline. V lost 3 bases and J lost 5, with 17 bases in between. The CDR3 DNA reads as TGTGCCAGCAGTTTCCATCGACTGGGTGGCCACGAGCAGTACTTC. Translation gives CASSFHRLGGHEQYF.

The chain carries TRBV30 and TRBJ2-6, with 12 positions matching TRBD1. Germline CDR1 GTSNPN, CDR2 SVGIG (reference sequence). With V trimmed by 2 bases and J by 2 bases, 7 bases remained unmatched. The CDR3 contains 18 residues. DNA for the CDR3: TGTGCCTGGAGTCCACCGGGACAGGGGGCGCCTGGGGCCAACGTCCTGACTTTC. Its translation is CAWSPPGQGAPGANVLTF.

In nucleotides, the CDR3 is TGCGCCAGCAGCCAAGAACGCAGAAACTATGGCTACACCTTC. Protein sequence: CASSQERRNYGYTF. This sequence joins TRBV4-3 and TRBJ1-2; D gene ambiguous. Germline V gene data show CDR1 as LGHNA and CDR2 as YSLEER. Deletions cut 0 bases from V and 2 bases from J, with 7 bases between. The CDR3 spans 14 residues.

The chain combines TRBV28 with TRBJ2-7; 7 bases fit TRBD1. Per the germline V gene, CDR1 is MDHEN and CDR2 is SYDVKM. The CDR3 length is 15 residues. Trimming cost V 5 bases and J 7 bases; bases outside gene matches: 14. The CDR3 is CASSPWTGTPWEQYF. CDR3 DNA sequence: TGTGCCAGCAGTCCCTGGACAGGCACCCCTTGGGAGCAGTACTTC.

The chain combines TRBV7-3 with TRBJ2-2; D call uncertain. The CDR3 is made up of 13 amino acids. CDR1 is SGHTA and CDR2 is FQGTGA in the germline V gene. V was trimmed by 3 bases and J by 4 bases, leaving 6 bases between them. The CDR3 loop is CASSFDITGELFF. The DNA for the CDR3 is TGTGCCAGCAGCTTTGACATCACCGGGGAGCTGTTTTTT.

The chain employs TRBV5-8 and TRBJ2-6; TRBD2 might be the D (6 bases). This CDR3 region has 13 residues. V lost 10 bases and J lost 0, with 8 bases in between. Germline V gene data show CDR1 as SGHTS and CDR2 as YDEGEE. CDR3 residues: CAGGISGANVLTF. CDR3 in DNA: TGTGCCGGCGGGATCTCTGGGGCCAACGTCCTGACTTTC.

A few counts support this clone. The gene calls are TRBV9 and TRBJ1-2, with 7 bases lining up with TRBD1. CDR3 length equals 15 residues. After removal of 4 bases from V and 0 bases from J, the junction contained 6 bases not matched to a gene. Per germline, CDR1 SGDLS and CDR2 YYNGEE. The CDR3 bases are TGTGCCAGCAGCCCCCGGGACAGATCTAACTATGGCTACACCTTC. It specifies CASSPRDRSNYGYTF.

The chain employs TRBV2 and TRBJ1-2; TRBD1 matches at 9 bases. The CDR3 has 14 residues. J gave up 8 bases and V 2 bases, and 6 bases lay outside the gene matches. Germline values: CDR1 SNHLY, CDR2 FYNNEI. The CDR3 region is CASSEPGQGWGYTF. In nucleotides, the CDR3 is TGTGCCAGCAGTGAACCGGGACAGGGTTGGGGCTACACCTTC. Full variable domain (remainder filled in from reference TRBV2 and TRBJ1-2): EPEVTQTPSHQVTQMGQEVILRCVPISNHLYFYWYRQILGQKVEFLVSFYNNEISEKSEIFDDQFSVERPDGSNFTLKIRSTKLEDSAMYFCASSEPGQGWGYTFGSGTRLTVV.

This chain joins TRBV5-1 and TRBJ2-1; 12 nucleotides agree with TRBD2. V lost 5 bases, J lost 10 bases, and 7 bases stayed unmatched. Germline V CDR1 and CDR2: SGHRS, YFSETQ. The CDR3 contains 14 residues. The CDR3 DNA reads TGCGCCAGCAGGACTAGCGGGGGAGGTAGGGAGCAGTTCTTC. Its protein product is CASRTSGGGREQFF. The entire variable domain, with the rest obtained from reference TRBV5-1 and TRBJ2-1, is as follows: KAGVTQTPRYLIKTRGQQVTLSCSPISGHRSVSWYQQTPGQGLQFLFEYFSETQRNKGNFPGRFSGRQFSNSRSEMNVSTLELGDSALYLCASRTSGGGREQFFGPGTRLTVL.

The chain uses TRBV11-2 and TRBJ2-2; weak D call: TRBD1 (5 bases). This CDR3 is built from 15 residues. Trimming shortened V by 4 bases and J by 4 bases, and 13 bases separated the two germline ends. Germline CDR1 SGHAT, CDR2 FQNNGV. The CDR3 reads CASSSPGHGTGELFF. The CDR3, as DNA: TGTGCCAGCAGCTCGCCAGGGCACGGCACCGGGGAGCTGTTTTTT.